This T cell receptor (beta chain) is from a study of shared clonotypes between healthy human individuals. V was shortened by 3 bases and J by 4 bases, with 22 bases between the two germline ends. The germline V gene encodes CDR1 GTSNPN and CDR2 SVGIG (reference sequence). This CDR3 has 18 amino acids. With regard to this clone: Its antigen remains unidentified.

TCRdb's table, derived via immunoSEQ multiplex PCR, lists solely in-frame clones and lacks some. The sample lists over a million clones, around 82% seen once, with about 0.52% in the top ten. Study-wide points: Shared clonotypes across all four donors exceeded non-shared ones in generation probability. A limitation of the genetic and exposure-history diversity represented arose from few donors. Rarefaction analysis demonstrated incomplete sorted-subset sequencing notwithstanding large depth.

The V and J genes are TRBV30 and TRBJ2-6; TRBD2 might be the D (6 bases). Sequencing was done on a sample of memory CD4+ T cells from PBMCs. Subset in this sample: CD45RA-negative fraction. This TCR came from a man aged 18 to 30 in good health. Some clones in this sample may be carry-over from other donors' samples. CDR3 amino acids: CAWRPQGRGGSGANVLTF. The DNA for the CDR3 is TGTGCCTGGAGGCCCCAGGGCCGAGGAGGGTCGGGGGCCAACGTCCTGACTTTC.